Below are 10 T cell receptor beta chains sequenced from a single sample in a study of blood T cell repertoires in COVID-19. The method was immunoSEQ multiplex PCR; TCRdb's version includes in-frame clones alone and lacks a portion of them. The sample consists of tens of thousands of clones, 84% of them appearing once. What was sequenced was peripheral blood. These receptors were obtained from a man in his fifties or sixties with acute or convalescent COVID-19.

This clone appeared a single time. The same CDR3 is also encoded by other DNA sequences in this sample. The J gene is TRBJ2-5, the V gene TRBV2, with unresolved D. From germline, CDR1 is SNHLY and CDR2 FYNNEI. Trimming left V 4 bases short and J 5 bases short, with 5 bases between. The CDR3 contains 11 residues. CDR3 DNA: TGTGCCAGCAGTGTTCGGGAGACCCAGTACTTC. Translated: CASSVRETQYF. Supplemented by reference TRBV2 and TRBJ2-5, the full variable domain reads EPEVTQTPSHQVTQMGQEVILRCVPISNHLYFYWYRQILGQKVEFLVSFYNNEISEKSEIFDDQFSVERPDGSNFTLKIRSTKLEDSAMYFCASSVRETQYFGPGTRLLVL.

V gene TRBV6-5 combines with J gene TRBJ2-2, with D possibly matching TRBD1 (6 bases). CDR1 and CDR2 from the germline V gene are MNHEY and SVGAGI. The CDR3 contains 15 residues. V was trimmed by 6 bases and J by 0 bases, leaving 11 bases between them. CDR3 DNA sequence: TGTGCCAGCAGGACCGGGACACCGAACACCGGGGAGCTGTTTTTT. It is translated as CASRTGTPNTGELFF.

The V and J genes are TRBV7-9 and TRBJ1-1, with 7 nucleotides matching TRBD1. V shed 4 bases, J shed 3 bases, and the junction held 8 bases outside the gene matches. The CDR3 extends over 15 amino acids. Looked up from germline, CDR1 is SEHNR and CDR2 is FQNEAQ (reference sequence). The CDR3 spells CASSSYRGVDTEAFF. CDR3 bases: TGTGCCAGCAGCTCTTACAGGGGCGTCGACACTGAAGCTTTCTTT.

The V gene is TRBV27, the J gene TRBJ2-1; D gene unclear. Germline lookup yields CDR1 MNHEY and CDR2 SMNVEV (reference sequence). This CDR3 spans 14 amino acids. V lost 9 bases to trimming and J lost 3 bases, with 15 bases between them. CDR3 DNA: TGTGCCAGTATAGCAGAAGGATTCTACAATGAGCAGTTCTTC. This gives the protein CASIAEGFYNEQFF.

This chain links TRBV5-1 with TRBJ1-6; D might be TRBD1 (6 bases). The ends were cut back, 1 base at V and 7 bases at J, with 9 bases in the middle. The CDR3 has 14 residues. Germline assignment: CDR1 SGHRS and CDR2 YFSETQ. CDR3 residues: CASSLSTGNSPLHF. The CDR3 DNA follows: TGCGCCAGCAGCTTGTCAACAGGGAATTCACCCCTCCACTTT.

The V call is TRBV5-4, the J call TRBJ1-2; D is uncertain. CDR3 length equals 15 residues. Germline V gives CDR1 SGHNT, CDR2 YYREEE (reference sequence). Trimming took off 1 base at V and 0 bases at J, with 10 bases between the two ends. CDR3 bases: TGTGCCAGCAGCTTGTCGGGTGGAACTAACTATGGCTACACCTTC. Encoded protein: CASSLSGGTNYGYTF.

The chain links TRBV5-6 to TRBJ1-3; no firm D call. The CDR3 loop spans 12 amino acids. CDR1 SGHDT and CDR2 YYEEEE come from the germline V gene. V was shortened by 2 bases and J by 9 bases, with 9 bases between the two germline ends. DNA for the CDR3: TGTGCCAGCAGCTTCTCGCAGGCCACCATATATTTT. Protein product: CASSFSQATIYF.

V and J are TRBV5-4 and TRBJ2-3; 9 bases are shared with TRBD2. Germline assignment: CDR1 SGHNT and CDR2 YYREEE (reference sequence). There are 16 residues in the CDR3. V lost 0 bases, J lost 1 base, and 3 bases stayed unmatched. CDR3 amino acids: CASSLGGGARTDTQYF. The CDR3 nucleotides read TGTGCCAGCAGCTTGGGCGGGGGGGCTCGCACAGATACGCAGTATTTT.

The V and J genes are TRBV11-2 and TRBJ2-3; the D is unclear. This CDR3 has 16 residues. Germline CDR1 is SGHAT and CDR2 is FQNNGV. The V end lost 0 bases, the J end lost 2 bases, and 12 bases lay between the germline ends. The CDR3 coding sequence is TGTGCCAGCAGCTTAGATAAGCCCGGGTACACAGATACGCAGTATTTT. Its protein is CASSLDKPGYTDTQYF.

The CDR3 DNA follows: TGTGCCAGCTCACCCGTCAGGGAGGCCTATGGCTACACCTTC. This sequence encodes CASSPVREAYGYTF. This chain links TRBV18 with TRBJ1-2; TRBD1 is a possible D gene (5 bases). CDR1 is KGHSH and CDR2 is LQKENI in the germline V gene. This CDR3 is 14 amino acids long. The V gene lost 3 bases and the J gene lost 4 bases, with 12 bases spanning the gap.